The rows below give T cell receptor beta chains drawn from one sample of a study of Graves' ophthalmopathy and Graves' hyperthyroidism. From the multiplex PCR reads, TCRdb called clonotypes with MiXCR, one entry per CDR3 protein. The sample yields around 1.1 million distinct CDR3 sequences, about two fifths seen once. The sequencing sample was made of peripheral blood or thyroid tissue (not recorded which). The receptor set was obtained from an adult man with Graves' hyperthyroidism. The CDR3 runs from the conserved cysteine through the conserved F or W. The D gene is left open where the match is weak. Rows may omit the clone size; those that give it use once, few, many or a size class.

abundance: -; v_gene: TRBV7-9; j_gene: TRBJ2-3; len: 14; d_gene: TRBD1; CDR3aa: CASSLTGGADTQYF; CDR3nt: TGTGCCAGCAGCTTGACAGGGGGCGCAGATACGCAGTATTTT
abundance: -; v_gene: TRBV10-3; j_gene: TRBJ2-1; len: 12; d_gene: TRBD1; CDR3aa: CAISEGTGGGFF; CDR3nt: TGTGCCATCAGTGAAGGGACAGGGGGCGGGTTCTTC
abundance: -; v_gene: TRBV7-9; j_gene: TRBJ1-2; len: 14; d_gene: -; CDR3aa: CASSPQGTEDGYTF; CDR3nt: TGTGCCAGCAGCCCCCAGGGAACTGAGGATGGCTACACCTTC
abundance: few; v_gene: TRBV5-1; j_gene: TRBJ1-6; len: 15; d_gene: -; CDR3aa: CASSFADDGSSPLHF; CDR3nt: TGCGCCAGCAGCTTTGCTGACGACGGTAGTTCACCCCTCCACTTT
abundance: -; v_gene: TRBV10-2; j_gene: TRBJ1-2; len: 10; d_gene: -; CDR3aa: CALRSGGYTF; CDR3nt: TGCGCCCTTCGAAGCGGAGGCTACACCTTC
abundance: many; v_gene: TRBV7-9; j_gene: TRBJ1-4; len: 11; d_gene: -; CDR3aa: CASSRHEKLFF; CDR3nt: TGTGCCAGCAGCCGACATGAAAAACTGTTTTTT
abundance: many; v_gene: TRBV6-9; j_gene: TRBJ2-5; len: 14; d_gene: -; CDR3aa: CASSYYRRQETQYF; CDR3nt: TGTGCCAGCAGTTATTATCGACGGCAAGAGACCCAGTACTTC
abundance: -; v_gene: TRBV4-3; j_gene: TRBJ1-4; len: 14; d_gene: -; CDR3aa: CASSQNNGGEKLFF; CDR3nt: TGCGCCAGCAGCCAAAATAATGGGGGTGAAAAACTGTTTTTT
abundance: -; v_gene: TRBV5-1; j_gene: TRBJ2-7; len: 13; d_gene: -; CDR3aa: CASSFEVGREQYF; CDR3nt: TGCGCCAGCAGCTTCGAGGTCGGCCGCGAGCAGTACTTC
abundance: -; v_gene: TRBV15; j_gene: TRBJ1-5; len: 17; d_gene: -; CDR3aa: CATSRGRGALVMQPQHF; CDR3nt: TGTGCCACCAGCAGAGGTCGGGGGGCGTTAGTTATGCAGCCCCAGCATTTT
abundance: -; v_gene: TRBV7-2; j_gene: TRBJ1-6; len: 14; d_gene: TRBD1; CDR3aa: CARETGLFNSPLHF; CDR3nt: TGTGCTAGAGAGACAGGGCTTTTTAATTCACCCCTCCACTTT
abundance: many; v_gene: TRBV6-5; j_gene: TRBJ1-1; len: 13; d_gene: -; CDR3aa: CASSYSPWEKAFF; CDR3nt: TGTGCCAGCAGTTACTCGCCTTGGGAGAAAGCTTTCTTT
abundance: -; v_gene: TRBV11-2; j_gene: TRBJ2-7; len: 14; d_gene: TRBD1; CDR3aa: CASATGQGAQEQYF; CDR3nt: TGTGCCAGCGCCACCGGACAGGGGGCACAAGAGCAGTACTTC
abundance: many; v_gene: TRBV2; j_gene: TRBJ2-7; len: 14; d_gene: TRBD1; CDR3aa: CASTRDSGLYEQYF; CDR3nt: TGTGCCAGCACCAGGGACAGTGGCCTTTACGAGCAGTACTTC